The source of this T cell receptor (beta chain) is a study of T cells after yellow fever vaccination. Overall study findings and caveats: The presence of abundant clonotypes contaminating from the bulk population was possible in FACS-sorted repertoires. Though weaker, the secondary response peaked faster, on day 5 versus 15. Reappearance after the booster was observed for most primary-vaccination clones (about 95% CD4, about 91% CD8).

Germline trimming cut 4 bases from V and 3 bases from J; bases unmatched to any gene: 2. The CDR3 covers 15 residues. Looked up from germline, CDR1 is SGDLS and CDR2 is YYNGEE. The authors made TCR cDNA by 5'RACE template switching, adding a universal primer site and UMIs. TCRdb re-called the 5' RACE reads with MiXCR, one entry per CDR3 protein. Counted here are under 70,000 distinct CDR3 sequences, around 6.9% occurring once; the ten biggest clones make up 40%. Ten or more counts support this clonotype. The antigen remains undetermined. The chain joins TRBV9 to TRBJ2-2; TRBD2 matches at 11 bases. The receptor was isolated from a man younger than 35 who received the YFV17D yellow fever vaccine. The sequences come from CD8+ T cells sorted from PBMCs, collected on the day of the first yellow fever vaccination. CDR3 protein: CASSLAGGYTGELFF. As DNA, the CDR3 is TGTGCCAGCAGCCTAGCGGGGGGCTACACCGGGGAGCTGTTTTTT.